This T cell receptor (beta chain) was captured in a study of blood T cell repertoires in COVID-19. Study overall: Acute and convalescent COVID-19 samples came from the United States, Italy and Spain. T cells, B-cell-depleted T cells, or PBMCs provided the cDNA or gDNA that served as material.

In the original processing: From reference gene primer amplification, estimates of nucleated cell counts were derived. The method was immunoSEQ multiplex PCR; TCRdb's version includes in-frame clones alone and lacks a portion of them. Clonal size and the V and J genes are those of that table, whereas D and trimming came from the DNA. The profile covers about 250,000 clones, with about four fifths appearing a single time and about 8.9% taken by the ten largest. Germline V gene sequence: CDR1 MNHEY, CDR2 SVGAGI. V was pared by 7 bases and J by 5 bases, with 21 bases between. This CDR3 region has 15 residues.

V gene TRBV6-5 combines with J gene TRBJ2-7, with a tentative D call TRBD1 (6 bases). Sequenced sample: peripheral blood. The sequence was obtained from a man older than 75 with acute or convalescent COVID-19. The CDR3 loop is CASTLGALPSHEQYF. In DNA, the CDR3 is TGTGCCAGCACACTGGGGGCACTTCCGTCACACGAGCAGTACTTC.